Following are 10 T cell receptor beta chains from one sample sequenced in a study of blood T cell repertoires in COVID-19. Clones were read by immunoSEQ multiplex PCR, and TCRdb kept only the in-frame ones, dropping some. The profile shows 310,000 or so clones, around 86% of them singletons. Sequenced input: peripheral blood. The receptors were sampled from a man aged 45-65 years with active or convalescent COVID-19.

This clone was recorded only once. The chain carries TRBV7-2 and TRBJ2-3; no clear D. The length of the CDR3 is 12 residues. Germline CDR1 and CDR2: SGHTA and FQGNSA. V was clipped by 5 bases and J by 6 bases, with 9 bases between them. The DNA of the CDR3 is TGTGCCAGCAGCCGCCCTCGGGATACGCAGTATTTT. Its protein product is CASSRPRDTQYF.

The rearrangement joins TRBV19 to TRBJ1-1; the match to TRBD1 covers 11 bases. Trimming cost V 6 bases and J 7 bases; bases outside gene matches: 4. The CDR3 loop spans 13 amino acids. Looked up from germline, CDR1 is LNHDA and CDR2 is SQIVND (reference sequence). CDR3 sequence (DNA): TGTGCCAGTAGGGACAGGGGGCCGTTTGAAGCTTTCTTT. Its translation is CASRDRGPFEAFF.

The V and J genes are TRBV18 and TRBJ1-1, with a possible D match to TRBD1 (5 bases). This CDR3 contains 14 residues. From germline, CDR1 is KGHSH and CDR2 LQKENI. V dropped 0 bases and J dropped 4 bases, with 9 bases sitting between them. DNA for the CDR3: TGTGCCAGCTCACCACCGTCCGGGGGCACTGAAGCTTTCTTT. The encoded protein is CASSPPSGGTEAFF.

V gene TRBV2 combines with J gene TRBJ2-2; 8 bases are a match to TRBD1. There are 15 residues in the CDR3. CDR1 is SNHLY and CDR2 is FYNNEI in the germline V gene. The ends lost 5 bases at V and 0 bases at J; junction bases unmatched: 2. The CDR3 spells CASSLQGANTGELFF. The CDR3 region has the DNA TGTGCCAGCAGTCTACAGGGGGCGAACACCGGGGAGCTGTTTTTT.

This sequence joins TRBV2 and TRBJ1-2; TRBD1 might be the D (5 bases). CDR3 length equals 15 residues. The V gene's germline CDR1 is SNHLY and CDR2 FYNNEI. V lost 7 bases to trimming and J lost 0 bases, with 15 bases between them. DNA of the CDR3: TGTGCCAGCACTTATGAACAGGAACCTAACTATGGCTACACCTTC. Translation: CASTYEQEPNYGYTF.

The chain is built from TRBV6-5 and TRBJ1-1; unclear D gene. Trimming shortened V by 1 base and J by 1 base, and 7 bases separated the two germline ends. The CDR3 runs to 14 residues. Per germline, CDR1 MNHEY and CDR2 SVGAGI. The CDR3 region is CASSYYSRNTEAFF. In nucleotides, the CDR3 is TGTGCCAGCAGTTACTATTCGCGGAACACTGAAGCTTTCTTT.

The V call is TRBV9, the J call TRBJ1-2; no reliable D call. The CDR3 has 15 amino acids. V lost 3 bases and J lost 4, with 16 bases in between. The germline V gene has CDR1 SGDLS and CDR2 YYNGEE. The CDR3 DNA reads TGTGCCAGCAGCGCTCAATGGCAGGTCCGCTATGGCTACACCTTC. Its translation is CASSAQWQVRYGYTF.

The genes are TRBV12-3 or TRBV12-4 and TRBJ2-3, with a weak D call TRBD2 (6 bases). This CDR3 has 13 residues. The V end lost 10 bases, the J end lost 5 bases, and 16 bases lay between the germline ends. The CDR3, as DNA: TGTGCCACCAGCGCGGGGATCGGAGATACGCAGTATTTT. This translates into CATSAGIGDTQYF.

The gene calls are TRBV7-2 and TRBJ1-6, with D possibly matching TRBD1 (5 bases). Germline CDR1 and CDR2: SGHTA and FQGNSA. This CDR3 region has 14 residues. The ends were cut back, 4 bases at V and 7 bases at J, with 11 bases in the middle. The CDR3 nucleotides read TGTGCCAGCAGCTCAGGGTTGGAGAATTCACCCCTCCACTTT. As protein: CASSSGLENSPLHF.

A note on this clone: This sample includes further DNA sequences coding for the same CDR3. The V and J genes are TRBV7-9 and TRBJ2-1; D is possibly TRBD2 (6 bases). Germline loops: CDR1 SEHNR, CDR2 FQNEAQ (reference sequence). The CDR3 loop spans 13 amino acids. V was pared by 1 base and J by 6 bases, with 7 bases between. CDR3 loop: CASSLEGGNEQFF. The CDR3 DNA is TGTGCCAGCAGCTTAGAGGGAGGCAATGAGCAGTTCTTC.